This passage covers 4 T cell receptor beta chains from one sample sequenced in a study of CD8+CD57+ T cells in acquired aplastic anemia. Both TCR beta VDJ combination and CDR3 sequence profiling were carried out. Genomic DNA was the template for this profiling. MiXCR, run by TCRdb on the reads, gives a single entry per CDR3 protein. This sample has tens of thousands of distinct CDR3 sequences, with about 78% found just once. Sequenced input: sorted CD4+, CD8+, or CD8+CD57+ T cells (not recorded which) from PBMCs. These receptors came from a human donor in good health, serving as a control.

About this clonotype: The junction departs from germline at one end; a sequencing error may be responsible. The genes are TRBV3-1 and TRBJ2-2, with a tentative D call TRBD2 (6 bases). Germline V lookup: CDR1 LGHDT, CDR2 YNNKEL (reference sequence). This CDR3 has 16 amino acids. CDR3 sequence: CASSPLQVMNTGGLFF. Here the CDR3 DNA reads TGTGCCAGCAGCCCCCTCCAGGTAATGAACACCGGGGGGCTGTTTTTT.

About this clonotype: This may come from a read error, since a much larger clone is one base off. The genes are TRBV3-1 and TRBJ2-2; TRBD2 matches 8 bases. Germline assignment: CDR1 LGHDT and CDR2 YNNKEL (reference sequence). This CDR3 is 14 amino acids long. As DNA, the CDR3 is TGTGCCAGCCGCGGGGGGATTGGCACCGGGGAGCCGTTTTTT. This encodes CASRGGIGTGEPFF.

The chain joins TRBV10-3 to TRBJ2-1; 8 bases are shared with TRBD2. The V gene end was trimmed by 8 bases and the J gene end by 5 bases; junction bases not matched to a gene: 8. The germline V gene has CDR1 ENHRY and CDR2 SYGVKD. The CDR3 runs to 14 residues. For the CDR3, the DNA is TGTGCCATCGCCGGGACTAGACGCGACAATGAGCAGTTCTTC. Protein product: CAIAGTRRDNEQFF.

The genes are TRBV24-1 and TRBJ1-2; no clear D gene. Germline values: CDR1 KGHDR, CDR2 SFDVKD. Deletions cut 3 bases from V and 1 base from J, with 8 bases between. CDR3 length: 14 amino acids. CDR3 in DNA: TGTGCCACCAGTGATAGTTACGTTAACTATGGCTACACCTTC. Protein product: CATSDSYVNYGYTF.